This T cell receptor (beta chain) is from a study of blood T cell repertoires in COVID-19. Data came from immunoSEQ multiplex PCR; TCRdb stores just in-frame clones and leaves some out. The data contain under 250,000 clones, about nine tenths of them singletons. This CDR3 has 14 amino acids. J lost 1 base, V lost 4 bases, and 4 bases had no gene match. Germline assignment: CDR1 SGHRS and CDR2 YFSETQ. The chain joins TRBV5-1 to TRBJ1-1; 7 bases align to TRBD1. Sequences were obtained from peripheral blood. The receptor was derived from a man aged 50 or older with COVID-19, enrolled during active disease. In nucleotides, the CDR3 is TGCGCCAGCAGCAACGGACAGGCGAACACTGAAGCTTTCTTT. It codes for CASSNGQANTEAFF.